One sample yielded the 10 T cell receptor beta chains listed below, sequenced in a study of CD4 T cells in relation to SARS-CoV-2 and coronaviruses. Some clones are missing from TCRdb's copy, which holds only in-frame ones; the method was immunoSEQ multiplex PCR. The sample has roughly 30,000 clones; about 75% are singletons. Unexposed donor CD4+ T cells date from about 2010-2019, before the COVID-19 pandemic. CD4+ T cells were isolated from the cells after nine to eleven days of culture. These receptors are not linked to any known antigen. The specimen sequenced was CD4+ T cells from PBMCs, cultured in vitro. All receptors come from a human donor in good health.

The rearrangement links TRBV29-1 to TRBJ2-7, with D maybe TRBD2 (6 bases). V lost 5 bases and J lost 5, with 19 bases in between. CDR1 is SQVTM and CDR2 is ANQGSEA in the germline V gene. The CDR3 loop spans 14 amino acids. As DNA, the CDR3 is TGCAGCGTTCGCCTTACCGGGACTTTGGACGAGCAGTACTTC. Translated, it gives CSVRLTGTLDEQYF.

Only one count was recorded for this clone. The gene calls are TRBV7-6 and TRBJ1-6; D may be TRBD1 (5 bases). Germline assignment: CDR1 SGHVS and CDR2 FNYEAQ. This CDR3 is 17 amino acids long. V lost 0 bases and J lost 0, with 9 bases in between. The CDR3 bases are TGTGCCAGCAGCTTAGCGTCAGGGAGCTCCTATAATTCACCCCTCCACTTT. Amino acids: CASSLASGSSYNSPLHF.

The chain combines TRBV18 with TRBJ2-2; D tentatively fits TRBD1 or TRBD2 (5 bases each). Germline CDR1 KGHSH, CDR2 LQKENI. The CDR3 covers 16 residues. V shed 0 bases and J shed 0 bases, with 8 bases lying between them. The DNA for the CDR3 is TGTGCCAGCTCACCACCGGGGGTCCCGAACACCGGGGAGCTGTTTTTT. Its protein product is CASSPPGVPNTGELFF.

This clone was seen a handful of times. The chain is built from TRBV30 and TRBJ2-1; D is ambiguous. V shed 4 bases and J shed 3 bases, with 13 bases lying between them. The CDR3 covers 14 residues. CDR1 is GTSNPN and CDR2 is SVGIG in the germline V gene (reference sequence). CDR3: CAWIEASIYNEQFF. In DNA form, the CDR3 reads TGTGCCTGGATCGAGGCTTCTATCTACAATGAGCAGTTCTTC.

The rearrangement uses TRBV9 and TRBJ1-1; weak D call: TRBD1 (6 bases). Germline values: CDR1 SGDLS, CDR2 YYNGEE. This CDR3 is 14 amino acids long. V was trimmed by 4 bases and J by 1 base, leaving 11 bases between them. CDR3 bases: TGTGCCAGCAGCAAACAGGGAAGGAACACTGAAGCTTTCTTT. Amino acids: CASSKQGRNTEAFF.

Comment on this clone: The same CDR3 can be traced to other DNA sequences in this sample. The CDR3 sequence is CASSYDRGRTEAFF. CDR3 nucleotide sequence: TGTGCCAGCAGTTACGACAGGGGGCGCACTGAAGCTTTCTTT. The rearrangement uses TRBV6-5 and TRBJ1-1; 10 bases match TRBD1. The germline CDR1 and CDR2 sequences are MNHEY and SVGAGI. The CDR3 totals 14 residues. V was clipped by 2 bases and J by 4 bases; unmatched bases: 1.

This clone showed up just once. V is TRBV19 and J is TRBJ2-4, with 13 positions matching TRBD2. The CDR3 is 19 amino acids. CDR1 and CDR2 from the germline V gene are LNHDA and SQIVND (reference sequence). V lost 6 bases, J lost 2 bases, and 13 bases stayed unmatched. The CDR3 DNA reads as TGTGCCAGTAGCAACTCCGGGACTAGCGGGATAGGTACCAAAAACATTCAGTACTTC. Its protein product is CASSNSGTSGIGTKNIQYF.

The genes are TRBV4-1 and TRBJ1-1, with D unclear. The CDR3 has 13 amino acids. CDR1 is MGHRA, CDR2 YSYEKL, per germline. Trimming stripped 1 base from V and 10 bases from J, with 13 bases between. CDR3 nucleotide sequence: TGCGCCAGCAGCCAAGTTGGACTTTTCCGAGCTTTCTTT. It encodes CASSQVGLFRAFF.

Note on this clone: Its ends do not fully match the called genes, so a read error is possible. V is TRBV28 and J is TRBJ1-1, with TRBD1 identical over 8 bases. The CDR3 has 11 residues. Germline V gene lookup returns CDR1 MDHEN and CDR2 SYDVKM. The CDR3: CASSRTGKRLF. The CDR3 region has the DNA TGTGCCAGCAGTCGGACAGGGAAAAGGCTTTTC.

The DNA of the CDR3 is TGTGCCAGCAGGAATTCAGGGTCCTATGGCTACACCTTC. The encoded protein is CASRNSGSYGYTF. This chain joins TRBV2 and TRBJ1-2, with D perhaps matching TRBD1 (5 bases). V dropped 6 bases and J dropped 4 bases, with 12 bases sitting between them. The CDR3 has 13 residues. Per germline, CDR1 SNHLY and CDR2 FYNNEI. The full variable domain, its missing parts supplied by reference TRBV2 and TRBJ1-2, is EPEVTQTPSHQVTQMGQEVILRCVPISNHLYFYWYRQILGQKVEFLVSFYNNEISEKSEIFDDQFSVERPDGSNFTLKIRSTKLEDSAMYFCASRNSGSYGYTFGSGTRLTVV.